The next 26 T cell receptor beta chains were all read from a single sample in a study of Ad26.COV2.S vaccination and SARS-CoV-2 variants. Sequencing used immunoSEQ multiplex PCR; TCRdb keeps in-frame clones, though not all of them. The sample includes around 370,000 clones, roughly 94% of them seen just once. The starting material was peripheral blood, obtained after recovery from COVID-19. The receptors derive from a human donor who had recovered from COVID-19.

The rearrangement links TRBV5-6 to TRBJ2-3, with D perhaps TRBD1 or TRBD2 (6 bases each). Per germline, CDR1 SGHDT and CDR2 YYEEEE. V lost 0 bases and J lost 2, with 7 bases in between. The CDR3 runs 14 residues. The CDR3 DNA follows: TGTGCCAGCAGCTTGGGGGGGGCCACAGATACGCAGTATTTT. It codes for CASSLGGATDTQYF.

V and J are TRBV19 and TRBJ2-1, with 10 bases fitting TRBD2. The trim removed 5 bases at V and 6 bases at J, leaving 10 bases unmatched. Germline V gene sequence: CDR1 LNHDA, CDR2 SQIVND (reference sequence). The CDR3 sequence is 16 residues long. The CDR3 here is CASSLSIAGGRNEQFF. As DNA, the CDR3 is TGTGCCAGTAGTCTTTCTATAGCGGGGGGCCGCAATGAGCAGTTCTTC. The variable domain in full, with the rest retrieved from reference TRBV19 and TRBJ2-1, is DGGITQSPKYLFRKEGQNVTLSCEQNLNHDAMYWYRQDPGQGLRLIYYSQIVNDFQKGDIAEGYSVSREKKESFPLTVTSAQKNPTAFYLCASSLSIAGGRNEQFFGPGTRLTVL.

The V gene is TRBV11-3, the J gene TRBJ2-1; possible D gene TRBD2, 5 bases. Germline CDR1 is SGHNT and CDR2 is YENEEA. With 2 bases removed from V and 1 base from J, the gap between germline ends came to 6 bases. This CDR3 has 14 amino acids. DNA of the CDR3: TGTGCCAGCAGCTTAAGCGGATCCTACAATGAGCAGTTCTTC. Its protein product is CASSLSGSYNEQFF.

The chain uses TRBV18 and TRBJ1-1; D perhaps matches TRBD1 (5 bases). V was cut by 2 bases and J by 4 bases, with 14 bases left in between. CDR3 length: 15 amino acids. Germline CDR1 and CDR2: KGHSH and LQKENI. This CDR3 reads CASSPKQVAGTEAFF. The CDR3 nucleotides read TGTGCCAGCTCACCAAAACAGGTTGCGGGCACTGAAGCTTTCTTT.

V gene TRBV7-9 combines with J gene TRBJ2-7; 8 bases match TRBD1. CDR3 length equals 16 residues. Losses at the gene ends were 1 base for V and 4 bases for J; bases not matched to a gene: 9. The V gene's germline CDR1 is SEHNR and CDR2 FQNEAQ (reference sequence). DNA for the CDR3: TGTGCCAGCAGCTTAGGGGCAGGGGGCGAAGGATACGAGCAGTACTTC. Amino acids: CASSLGAGGEGYEQYF.

V usage is TRBV2 and J usage is TRBJ1-2; D gene ambiguous. Germline V gives CDR1 SNHLY, CDR2 FYNNEI. Trimming took off 6 bases at V and 7 bases at J, with 15 bases between the two ends. The CDR3 contains 13 residues. CDR3 sequence (DNA): TGTGCCAGCAGCCCCGCGCGGGCGGGTGGCTACACCTTC. It encodes CASSPARAGGYTF.

This clone came up once. The V gene is TRBV6-6, the J gene TRBJ2-3; tentative D call: TRBD1 (6 bases). V gave up 4 bases and J gave up 0 bases, with 14 bases separating them. CDR3 length equals 16 residues. Germline V gene lookup returns CDR1 MNHNY and CDR2 SVGAGI (reference sequence). CDR3 region: CASSSLQGSSTDTQYF. The CDR3 nucleotides read TGTGCCAGCAGTTCCTTACAGGGTTCTAGCACAGATACGCAGTATTTT.

The chain carries TRBV15 and TRBJ2-1, with TRBD2 identical over 8 bases. After removal of 3 bases from V and 5 bases from J, the junction contained 9 bases not matched to a gene. This CDR3 spans 16 amino acids. Germline lookup yields CDR1 LNHNV and CDR2 YYDKDF (reference sequence). This CDR3 is CATSRLGRGVHNEQFF. The CDR3 DNA reads TGTGCCACCAGCAGGTTGGGGCGGGGGGTACACAATGAGCAGTTCTTC.

This rearrangement joins TRBV30 to TRBJ2-5; 12 bases map to TRBD1. The CDR3 has 20 residues. CDR1 and CDR2 (germline): GTSNPN, SVGIG (reference sequence). Losses at the gene ends were 0 bases for V and 5 bases for J; bases not matched to a gene: 19. In DNA form, the CDR3 reads TGTGCCTGGAGTGTACGGCACACCGGGACAGGGGGCGATCCGAGGGAGACCCAGTACTTC. Translation: CAWSVRHTGTGGDPRETQYF.

V is TRBV4-1 and J is TRBJ2-1; D possibly matches TRBD1 or TRBD2 (6 bases each). V lost 4 bases and J lost 6, with 19 bases in between. Germline V lookup: CDR1 MGHRA, CDR2 YSYEKL. CDR3 size: 16 residues. The CDR3 here is CASSPALGGGRNEQFF. The CDR3 nucleotides read TGCGCCAGCAGCCCCGCATTGGGGGGCGGGCGCAATGAGCAGTTCTTC.

The chain joins TRBV19 to TRBJ2-7; D gene uncertain. The V end lost 5 bases, the J end lost 2 bases, and 13 bases lay between the germline ends. From germline, CDR1 is LNHDA and CDR2 SQIVND (reference sequence). The CDR3 runs 14 residues. The CDR3 nucleotides read TGTGCCAGTAGTCTCGGACGGTCGACCTACGAGCAGTACTTC. It specifies CASSLGRSTYEQYF.

The chain links TRBV29-1 to TRBJ1-1; 7 bases align to TRBD1. The J segment lost 0 bases and the V segment lost 4 bases, leaving 8 bases of the junction unmatched. CDR3 length: 15 amino acids. CDR1 is SQVTM and CDR2 is ANQGSEA in the germline V gene. CDR3 sequence reads: CSVVRGGWVNTEAFF. Written as DNA, the CDR3 is TGCAGCGTTGTAAGAGGGGGCTGGGTGAACACTGAAGCTTTCTTT.

The chain employs TRBV2 and TRBJ2-5; 15 bases align to TRBD2. Germline CDR1 and CDR2: SNHLY and FYNNEI. Losses at the gene ends were 5 bases for V and 8 bases for J; bases not matched to a gene: 6. The CDR3 sequence is 15 residues long. The CDR3 loop reads CASSKRTSGGATQYF. CDR3 coding DNA: TGTGCCAGCAGTAAACGGACTAGCGGGGGGGCTACCCAGTACTTC.

The gene calls are TRBV24-1 and TRBJ1-2, with D perhaps matching TRBD1 (5 bases). Germline CDR1 KGHDR, CDR2 SFDVKD. The CDR3 consists of 13 residues. Between the trimmed V and J ends, which lost 12 bases and 4 bases, there was a span of 17 bases. In DNA, the CDR3 is TGTGCCGTTCTCGCCGGGACTCTCTATGGCTACACCTTC. It translates to CAVLAGTLYGYTF.

The genes are TRBV7-8 and TRBJ2-2; 9 positions match TRBD2. This CDR3 comprises 16 residues. Trimming at V came to 1 base and at J to 5 bases, leaving 5 bases not matched to a gene. CDR1 and CDR2 (germline): SGHVS, FQNEAQ. Here the CDR3 reads CASSLGGGAWTGELFF. CDR3 bases: TGTGCCAGCAGCTTAGGCGGGGGGGCCTGGACCGGGGAGCTGTTTTTT. Full variable domain (rest looked up from reference TRBV7-8 and TRBJ2-2): GAGVSQSPRYKVAKRGQDVALRCDPISGHVSLFWYQQALGQGPEFLTYFQNEAQLDKSGLPSDRFFAERPEGSVSTLKIQRTQQEDSAVYLCASSLGGGAWTGELFFGEGSRLTVL.

The rearrangement links TRBV5-1 to TRBJ2-3; perhaps TRBD1 as D (6 bases). Trimming shortened V by 5 bases and J by 1 base, and 11 bases separated the two germline ends. Germline V gives CDR1 SGHRS, CDR2 YFSETQ. This CDR3 has 14 residues. The CDR3 nucleotides read TGCGCCAGCAGGCAGGGGCGGGGCACAGATACGCAGTATTTT. Translating it yields CASRQGRGTDTQYF.

The chain links TRBV29-1 to TRBJ1-2; D unclear. Deletions cut 1 base from V and 5 bases from J, with 8 bases between. CDR1 and CDR2 (germline): SQVTM, ANQGSEA. CDR3 size: 12 residues. This chain's CDR3 is CSVEVVGYGYTF. The DNA for the CDR3 is TGCAGCGTTGAAGTTGTCGGGTATGGCTACACCTTC.

The chain recombines TRBV5-6 with TRBJ2-7, with a weak D call TRBD1 (5 bases). In germline, CDR1 is SGHDT, CDR2 YYEEEE. V lost 4 bases and J 0 bases, leaving 8 bases between the germline ends. The CDR3 has 13 residues. In DNA, the CDR3 is TGTGCCAGCAGCCGGACAAGCTCCTACGAGCAGTACTTC. As protein: CASSRTSSYEQYF.

This clone appeared a single time. The V call is TRBV14, the J call TRBJ2-1; D is uncertain. V lost 0 bases to trimming and J lost 2 bases, with 14 bases between them. CDR1 is SGHDN, CDR2 FVKESK, per germline. The CDR3 is made up of 17 amino acids. CDR3 protein: CASSQDPGPLTYNEQFF. The CDR3 DNA sequence: TGTGCCAGCAGCCAAGATCCCGGACCCCTAACCTACAATGAGCAGTTCTTC.

J is TRBJ2-3 and V is TRBV7-9, with D tentatively TRBD2 (6 bases). V lost 0 bases and J 1 base, leaving 11 bases between the germline ends. CDR3 length: 16 residues. CDR1 and CDR2 (germline): SEHNR, FQNEAQ (reference sequence). In DNA form, the CDR3 reads TGTGCCAGCAGCTTAGCCCCACTAGCACGCACAGATACGCAGTATTTT. Its translation is CASSLAPLARTDTQYF.

The chain joins TRBV7-9 to TRBJ1-1; 7 nucleotides match TRBD1. Trimming cost V 5 bases and J 10 bases; bases outside gene matches: 7. The CDR3 sequence is 12 residues long. Germline CDR1 SEHNR, CDR2 FQNEAQ (reference sequence). The CDR3 protein is CASSRQGGGAFF. In nucleotides, the CDR3 is TGTGCCAGCAGCAGACAGGGTGGTGGAGCTTTCTTT.

In this sample, this clone turned up once. The genes are TRBV11-2 and TRBJ1-1, with D hard to call. V shed 6 bases and J shed 4 bases, with 6 bases lying between them. There are 11 residues in the CDR3. Germline V gene sequence: CDR1 SGHAT, CDR2 FQNNGV. The CDR3, as DNA: TGTGCCAGCAGGGGAGGCACTGAAGCTTTCTTT. It is translated as CASRGGTEAFF.

The chain has TRBV7-2 and TRBJ2-5; D might be TRBD2 (5 bases). Germline V lookup: CDR1 SGHTA, CDR2 FQGNSA. Trimming pared 1 base from V and 5 bases from J, leaving 14 bases between. CDR3 length: 15 residues. In nucleotides, the CDR3 is TGTGCCAGCAGCTTAGTGTCGGCGGGTGGTGAGACCCAGTACTTC. It specifies CASSLVSAGGETQYF.

J is TRBJ2-7 and V is TRBV5-6; 8 nucleotides align to TRBD1. The ends lost 4 bases at V and 1 base at J; junction bases unmatched: 7. The germline gives CDR1 SGHDT, CDR2 YYEEEE. This CDR3 region has 15 residues. CDR3 nucleotide sequence: TGTGCCAGCAGCAACGGACAGGGTTGGTCCTACGAGCAGTACTTC. This codes for CASSNGQGWSYEQYF.

The gene calls are TRBV14 and TRBJ1-5; weak D call: TRBD1 (6 bases). The CDR3 has 14 amino acids. Per germline, CDR1 SGHDN and CDR2 FVKESK. V lost 4 bases and J lost 3, with 10 bases in between. This CDR3 is CASSLQGHNQPQHF. Here the CDR3 DNA reads TGTGCCAGCAGCCTACAGGGCCACAATCAGCCCCAGCATTTT.

The CDR3 region is CASSPDVNQPQHF. The CDR3 DNA is TGTGCCAGCTCACCCGACGTGAATCAGCCCCAGCATTTT. The rearrangement links TRBV18 to TRBJ1-5; D is undetermined. This CDR3 contains 13 residues. CDR1 and CDR2 from the germline V gene are KGHSH and LQKENI. V dropped 3 bases and J dropped 4 bases, with 7 bases sitting between them.